This T cell receptor (beta chain) was documented in a study of T cell changes during pregnancy in multiple sclerosis. The V and J ends lost 1 base and 0 bases, in that order; junction bases with no gene match: 2. The CDR3 runs 16 residues. Germline V gene sequence: CDR1 SGHRS, CDR2 YFSETQ. The protocol was immunoSEQ multiplex PCR, while the TCRdb copy is restricted to in-frame clones and leaves out a portion. The sample holds around 17,000 clones, around 95% seen once. The source was peripheral blood, collected in the third trimester of pregnancy. This receptor was obtained from a female donor with multiple sclerosis, enrolled in a pregnancy study. This chain uses TRBV5-1 with TRBJ2-2; 8 nucleotides align to TRBD1. CDR3 nucleotide sequence: TGCGCCAGCAGCTTGCAGGGACAGGCGAACACCGGGGAGCTGTTTTTT. It encodes CASSLQGQANTGELFF.